This T cell receptor (beta chain) was observed in a study of blood T cell repertoires in COVID-19. Study summary: Samples representing acute and convalescent COVID-19 were sourced from the United States, Italy and Spain. Sources were T cells, B-cell-depleted T cells, or PBMCs; the material itself was cDNA or gDNA.

Recruitment covered about two dozen US areas and drew participants whose ages spanned roughly 18 to 95 years. The germline gives CDR1 MNHEY, CDR2 SVGAGI. The CDR3 totals 13 residues. Losses at the gene ends were 7 bases for V and 7 bases for J; bases not matched to a gene: 2. Methods used by the authors: Reference gene primer amplification gave estimated nucleated cell counts. Profiling relied on immunoSEQ multiplex PCR, and the TCRdb table lists in-frame clones only, not all of them. The DNA gave D and trimming, while V, J and clone size come from that table. Of around 300,000 clones listed, 90% are singletons.

This clonotype was obtained from a woman in her 30s who had recovered from COVID-19. Material for sequencing was PBMCs or T cells enriched from blood (not recorded which). The chain carries TRBV6-5 and TRBJ1-6, with 9 positions matching TRBD1. The CDR3, as DNA: TGTGCCAGCAACAGGGGGCGCAATTCACCCCTCCACTTT. Translation gives CASNRGRNSPLHF.